The 30 T cell receptor beta chains below all came from one sample that was sequenced in a study of blood T cells in healthy people across ages (dated by TCRdb to between 2014 and 2017). Library preparation employed 5' RACE. The listed sequencing device is Illumina HiSeq 2500. A second PCR of about 6 to 11 cycles was performed with a sample-barcoded 5' primer and a J-beta primer mix. TCRdb passed the public sequencing reads through fastp at Q25 and MiXCR, retaining productive beta sequences. A single entry per CDR3 protein holds the most common genes and DNA from its merged rows. The table for this sample lists approximately 800,000 distinct CDR3 sequences; roughly 26% of them were counted only once. The ten largest clones represent 3% of the sample. This sample was also put to use in a study of T cells of mothers and their children.

Sequencing was done on a sample of blood. Source of these receptors: a boy aged 5-17 years in good health.

The chain couples TRBV7-2 to TRBJ2-5; 10 bases map to TRBD2. Near its end, the DNA agrees better with TRBJ2-1, so the J call may be wrong. Per the germline V gene, CDR1 is SGHTA and CDR2 is FQGNSA. CDR3 length: 13 residues. CDR3 DNA sequence: TGTGCCAGCAGCTTAGTAGCGGGGGGTGGGCAGTTCTTC. Protein product: CASSLVAGGGQFF.

The rearrangement uses TRBV20-1 and TRBJ1-1; perhaps TRBD1 as D (6 bases). Germline V CDR1 and CDR2: DFQATT, SNEGSKA (reference sequence). V dropped 1 base and J dropped 8 bases, with 8 bases sitting between them. CDR3 size: 11 residues. The CDR3 sequence: CSARGTGEAFF. For the CDR3, the DNA is TGCAGTGCTAGAGGAACAGGGGAAGCTTTCTTT.

The chain uses TRBV7-8 and TRBJ1-5; D may be TRBD1 (5 bases). V lost 4 bases and J 15 bases, leaving 13 bases between the germline ends. Germline CDR1 is SGHVS and CDR2 is FQNEAQ. There are 11 residues in the CDR3. Written as DNA, the CDR3 is TGTGCCAGCAGCTACGGGACGGACTTGCATTTT. Translating gives CASSYGTDLHF.

The rearrangement links TRBV12-3 or TRBV12-4 to TRBJ2-2, with TRBD2 matching 12 bases. The CDR3 is made up of 17 amino acids. V lost 3 bases and J lost 7; bases outside the gene matches: 9. The CDR3 loop reads CASSLKTSGGLIGELFF. CDR3 nucleotides: TGTGCCAGCAGTTTGAAAACTAGCGGGGGGCTCATCGGGGAGCTGTTTTTT.

This clonotype was picked up a small number of times. Mismatch with germline at one junction end may stem from a read error. The V call is TRBV12-3 or TRBV12-4, the J call TRBJ1-2; D not certain. CDR3 length: 13 residues. As DNA, the CDR3 is TGTGCCAGCAGTTTAGGCCCAATATTAGGAATGGGCTTC. Encoded protein: CASSLGPILGMGF.

This clonotype was seen only a few times. V is TRBV6-1 and J is TRBJ2-5; no reliable D call. Germline values: CDR1 MNHNS, CDR2 SASEGT. The CDR3 is 14 amino acids. V was shortened by 0 bases and J by 5 bases, with 10 bases between the two germline ends. CDR3 sequence reads: CASSEAPHGETQYF. DNA for the CDR3: TGTGCCAGCAGTGAAGCGCCCCATGGGGAGACCCAGTACTTC.

This clonotype was detected only once. The rearrangement uses TRBV6-5 and TRBJ2-5, with TRBD2 matching over 11 bases. The tail of the sequence fits TRBJ2-1 better, so the J call may be wrong. Germline V gives CDR1 MNHEY, CDR2 SVGAGI. The CDR3 has 15 residues. CDR3 nucleotides: TGTGCCAGCCGAAAGACTAGCGGGGAGCATAATGAGCAGTTCTTC. The encoded protein is CASRKTSGEHNEQFF.

The chain uses TRBV2 and TRBJ1-1; 9 positions agree with TRBD1. Germline V CDR1 and CDR2: SNHLY, FYNNEI. This CDR3 is built from 16 residues. Trimming removed 3 bases from V and 0 bases from J; junction bases left unmatched: 5. CDR3 bases: TGTGCCAGCAGTGACGGGACAGGGATCATGAACACTGAAGCTTTCTTT. It yields the protein CASSDGTGIMNTEAFF.

The V and J genes are TRBV3-1 and TRBJ2-3, with 8 nucleotides matching TRBD2. CDR1 LGHDT and CDR2 YNNKEL come from the germline V gene (reference sequence). Losses at the gene ends were 4 bases for V and 4 bases for J; bases not matched to a gene: 10. CDR3 length equals 16 residues. CDR3 coding DNA: TGTGCCAGCAGCCCCCCAGCGGGACTAGATCCAGATACGCAGTATTTT. Its translation is CASSPPAGLDPDTQYF.

In its sample, this clonotype was seen a few times. The genes are TRBV4-2 and TRBJ2-6; D call uncertain. Deletions cut 0 bases from V and 0 bases from J, with 6 bases between. The CDR3 is 16 residues long. Germline-derived CDR1 and CDR2 are LGHNA and YNFKEQ. CDR3 loop: CASSQDQRSGANVLTF. The CDR3, as DNA: TGTGCCAGCAGCCAAGATCAGCGCTCTGGGGCCAACGTCCTGACTTTC.

V and J are TRBV7-9 and TRBJ2-7; TRBD1 matches at 7 bases. Looked up from germline, CDR1 is SEHNR and CDR2 is FQNEAQ (reference sequence). CDR3 length: 15 residues. V lost 6 bases and J lost 4; bases outside the gene matches: 12. The CDR3: CASSGNRDRPYEQYF. The DNA for the CDR3 is TGTGCCAGCAGTGGAAACCGGGACAGACCTTACGAGCAGTACTTC.

This clonotype was seen ten or more times. The rearrangement uses TRBV28 and TRBJ2-1; no reliable D call. Trimming removed 5 bases at V and 0 bases at J, with 11 bases between. Germline-derived CDR1 and CDR2 are MDHEN and SYDVKM. CDR3 length equals 15 residues. CDR3 bases: TGTGCCAGCAGTCCGGGTGAGGCCTCCTACAATGAGCAGTTCTTC. Residues: CASSPGEASYNEQFF.

This clonotype occurred a few times. The chain links TRBV7-3 to TRBJ2-1, with D perhaps being TRBD1 or TRBD2 (5 bases each). Trimming cost V 2 bases and J 4 bases, with 9 bases left between them. Germline assignment: CDR1 SGHTA and CDR2 FQGTGA. This CDR3 has 14 residues. DNA for the CDR3: TGTGCCAGCAGCTTAGACGGGGCGTACAATGAGCAGTTCTTC. Translating gives CASSLDGAYNEQFF.

The chain combines TRBV20-1 with TRBJ1-1; 10 bases match TRBD1. Losses at the gene ends were 6 bases for V and 1 base for J; bases not matched to a gene: 5. CDR1 is DFQATT and CDR2 is SNEGSKA in the germline V gene (reference sequence). The CDR3 is 14 amino acids. CDR3 in amino acids: CSARDRGANTEAFF. In nucleotides, the CDR3 is TGCAGTGCCCGGGACAGGGGAGCGAACACTGAAGCTTTCTTT.

This clonotype has only a few counts. The J gene is TRBJ1-2, the V gene TRBV6-1; D is undetermined. Looked up from germline, CDR1 is MNHNS and CDR2 is SASEGT. The CDR3 sequence is 13 residues long. V was pared by 2 bases and J by 11 bases, with 15 bases between. The CDR3 sequence: CASSEPKGNYYTF. The CDR3 coding sequence is TGTGCCAGCAGTGAACCGAAAGGGAACTATTACACCTTC.

The J gene is TRBJ2-1, the V gene TRBV11-1; D tentatively fits TRBD1 or TRBD2 (5 bases each). V lost 0 bases and J lost 2, with 11 bases in between. The CDR3 totals 16 residues. Germline assignment: CDR1 SGHAT and CDR2 FQDESV (reference sequence). In DNA form, the CDR3 reads TGTGCCAGCAGCTTAGCAGGGACGCCCGCCTACAATGAGCAGTTCTTC. This translates into CASSLAGTPAYNEQFF.

V is TRBV5-1 and J is TRBJ1-5, with 10 positions matching TRBD1. V was clipped by 5 bases and J by 2 bases; unmatched bases: 4. The CDR3 is 15 amino acids. Looked up from germline, CDR1 is SGHRS and CDR2 is YFSETQ. The CDR3 is CASRDGTGGNQPQHF. The CDR3 DNA is TGCGCCAGCAGAGACGGGACAGGGGGCAATCAGCCCCAGCATTTT. The complete variable domain, with remaining parts taken from reference TRBV5-1 and TRBJ1-5, reads KAGVTQTPRYLIKTRGQQVTLSCSPISGHRSVSWYQQTPGQGLQFLFEYFSETQRNKGNFPGRFSGRQFSNSRSEMNVSTLELGDSALYLCASRDGTGGNQPQHFGDGTRLSIL.

The chain links TRBV7-3 to TRBJ2-5, with D tentatively TRBD1 (6 bases). The V end lost 8 bases, the J end lost 0 bases, and 16 bases lay between the germline ends. Germline V gene data show CDR1 as SGHTA and CDR2 as FQGTGA. The CDR3 contains 15 residues. In DNA, the CDR3 is TGTGCCAGCGCGAGGTCTGGGGGCTACCAAGAGACCCAGTACTTC. Protein: CASARSGGYQETQYF.

This clonotype was seen a few times. The rearrangement links TRBV2 to TRBJ1-2; D gene uncertain. The CDR3 contains 13 residues. Deletions cut 7 bases from V and 3 bases from J, with 12 bases between. Per the germline V gene, CDR1 is SNHLY and CDR2 is FYNNEI. This CDR3 reads CASMPGLDYGYTF. CDR3 in DNA: TGTGCCAGCATGCCAGGCCTGGACTATGGCTACACCTTC. The full variable domain, in which reference TRBV2 and TRBJ1-2 provide the parts outside the CDR3, is EPEVTQTPSHQVTQMGQEVILRCVPISNHLYFYWYRQILGQKVEFLVSFYNNEISEKSEIFDDQFSVERPDGSNFTLKIRSTKLEDSAMYFCASMPGLDYGYTFGSGTRLTVV.

In this sample, this clonotype turned up a few times. This sequence joins TRBV11-1 and TRBJ2-3; 8 bases align to TRBD2. With V trimmed by 7 bases and J by 1 base, 10 bases remained unmatched. CDR3 size: 16 residues. Germline V gives CDR1 SGHAT, CDR2 FQDESV (reference sequence). As DNA, the CDR3 is TGTGCCAGCACCACTGGCGCTAGCGGGCGCACAGATACGCAGTATTTT. Translated, it gives CASTTGASGRTDTQYF.

The V call is TRBV7-3, the J call TRBJ2-5, with TRBD2 identical over 8 bases. J was trimmed by 5 bases and V by 5 bases; bases with no gene match: 10. This CDR3 has 15 amino acids. Germline CDR1 and CDR2: SGHTA and FQGTGA. CDR3 bases: TGTGCCAGCAGCCGAGTACCGGGGGGGCAGGAGACCCAGTACTTC. Protein sequence: CASSRVPGGQETQYF.

The gene calls are TRBV5-5 and TRBJ2-7; D is perhaps TRBD2 (7 bases). The CDR3 is made up of 14 amino acids. Germline CDR1 reads SGHKS; CDR2 reads YYEKEE (reference sequence). The ends were cut back, 4 bases at V and 6 bases at J, with 17 bases in the middle. CDR3 bases: TGTGCCAGCAGCGTGGTGGGGGGGCAGGGCGAGCAGTACTTC. Its translation: CASSVVGGQGEQYF.

The gene calls are TRBV6-1 and TRBJ2-7, with 9 nucleotides matching TRBD1. The CDR3 covers 15 residues. Germline loops: CDR1 MNHNS, CDR2 SASEGT. Trimming removed 8 bases from V and 4 bases from J; junction bases left unmatched: 12. CDR3 loop: CASVGKQTGGYEQYF. For the CDR3, the DNA is TGTGCCAGCGTCGGGAAACAGACAGGGGGATACGAGCAGTACTTC.

This clonotype was picked up many times. The chain uses TRBV5-5 and TRBJ2-1; tentative D call: TRBD2 (7 bases). V was cut by 4 bases and J by 5 bases, with 16 bases left in between. The CDR3 is 15 amino acids. Germline CDR1 reads SGHKS; CDR2 reads YYEKEE (reference sequence). CDR3 bases: TGTGCCAGCAGCCGCCCGGGGGGCCGTAACAATGAGCAGTTCTTC. As protein: CASSRPGGRNNEQFF.

Turning to this clonotype: This may come from a read error, since a much larger clone is one base off. V gene TRBV5-1 combines with J gene TRBJ2-5; TRBD2 agrees at 8 bases. V shed 0 bases, J shed 2 bases, and the junction held 3 bases outside the gene matches. This CDR3 has 15 residues. The germline CDR1 and CDR2 sequences are SGHRS and YFSETQ. CDR3 region: CASSLVIAGQETQYF. As DNA, the CDR3 is TGCGCCAGCAGCTTGGTAATAGCGGGGCAAGAGACCCAGTACTTC.

The J gene is TRBJ1-1, the V gene TRBV19; unclear D gene. Germline V lookup: CDR1 LNHDA, CDR2 SQIVND (reference sequence). The V end was cut by 5 bases, the J end by 3 bases, with 10 bases between. The length of the CDR3 is 13 residues. CDR3 nucleotide sequence: TGTGCCAGTAGTCCGTTGGGGTACACTGAAGCTTTCTTT. Protein: CASSPLGYTEAFF. The variable domain in full, completed from reference TRBV19 and TRBJ1-1, reads DGGITQSPKYLFRKEGQNVTLSCEQNLNHDAMYWYRQDPGQGLRLIYYSQIVNDFQKGDIAEGYSVSREKKESFPLTVTSAQKNPTAFYLCASSPLGYTEAFFGQGTRLTVV.

The chain links TRBV6-6 to TRBJ1-1; a possible D gene is TRBD1 (6 bases). There are 14 residues in the CDR3. V was pared by 7 bases and J by 0 bases, with 12 bases between. CDR1 and CDR2 (germline): MNHNY, SVGAGI (reference sequence). The CDR3 DNA sequence: TGTGCCAGCACCTACAGGGTAATGAACACTGAAGCTTTCTTT. This sequence encodes CASTYRVMNTEAFF.

This clonotype has more than one count but fewer than ten. V is TRBV5-1 and J is TRBJ1-1; D is uncertain. Trimming cost V 7 bases and J 0 bases, with 10 bases left between them. The CDR3 spans 13 residues. Per the germline V gene, CDR1 is SGHRS and CDR2 is YFSETQ. The CDR3 DNA sequence: TGCGCCAGCTCGGAGTTCGTGAACACTGAAGCTTTCTTT. Amino acids: CASSEFVNTEAFF.

CDR3 protein: CSVVGVRGGYTF. CDR3 sequence (DNA): TGCAGCGTTGTGGGGGTGAGAGGTGGCTACACCTTC. This chain connects TRBV29-1 to TRBJ1-2, with D maybe TRBD1 (5 bases). V was clipped by 4 bases and J by 7 bases, with 13 bases between them. The CDR3 spans 12 residues. The germline gives CDR1 SQVTM, CDR2 ANQGSEA.

This clonotype was counted a few times. V usage is TRBV12-3 or TRBV12-4 and J usage is TRBJ2-4; unclear D gene. V lost 7 bases to trimming and J lost 8 bases, with 9 bases between them. The CDR3 has 11 residues. The CDR3 is CASTRRHIQYF. DNA of the CDR3: TGTGCCAGCACCCGACGGCACATTCAGTACTTC.